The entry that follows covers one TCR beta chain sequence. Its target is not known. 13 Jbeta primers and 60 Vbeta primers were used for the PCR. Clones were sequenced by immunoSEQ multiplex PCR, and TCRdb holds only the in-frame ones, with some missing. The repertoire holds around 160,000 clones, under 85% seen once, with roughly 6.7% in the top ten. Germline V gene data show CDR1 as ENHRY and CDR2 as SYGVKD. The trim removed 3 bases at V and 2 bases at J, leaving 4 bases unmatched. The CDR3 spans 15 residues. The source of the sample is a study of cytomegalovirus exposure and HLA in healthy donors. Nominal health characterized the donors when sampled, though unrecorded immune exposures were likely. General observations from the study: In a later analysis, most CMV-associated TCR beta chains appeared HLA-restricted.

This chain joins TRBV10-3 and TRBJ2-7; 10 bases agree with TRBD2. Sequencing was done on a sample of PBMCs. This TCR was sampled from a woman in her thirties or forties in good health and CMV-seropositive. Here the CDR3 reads CAISESSGGPYEQYF. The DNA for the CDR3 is TGTGCCATCAGTGAATCTAGCGGGGGACCCTACGAGCAGTACTTC.